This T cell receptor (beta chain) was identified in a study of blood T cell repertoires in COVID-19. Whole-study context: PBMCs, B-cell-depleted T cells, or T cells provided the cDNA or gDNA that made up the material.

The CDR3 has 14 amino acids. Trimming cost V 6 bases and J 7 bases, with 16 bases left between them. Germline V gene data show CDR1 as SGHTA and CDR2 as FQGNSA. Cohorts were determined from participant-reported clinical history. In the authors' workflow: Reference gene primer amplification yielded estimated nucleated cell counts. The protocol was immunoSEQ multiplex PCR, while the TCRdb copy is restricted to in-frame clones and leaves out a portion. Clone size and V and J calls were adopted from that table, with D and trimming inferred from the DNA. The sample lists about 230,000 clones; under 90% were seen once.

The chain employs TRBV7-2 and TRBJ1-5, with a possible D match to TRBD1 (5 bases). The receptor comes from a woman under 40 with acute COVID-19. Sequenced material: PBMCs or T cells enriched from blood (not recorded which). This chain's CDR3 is CASSSRDGGQPQHF. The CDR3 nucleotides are TGTGCCAGCAGTTCCCGGGACGGAGGGCAGCCCCAGCATTTT.